Detailed here is one TCR beta chain. Its antigen is still unknown. Each patient was aged 18 to 65 and had newly diagnosed hyperthyroidism of under 2 months' duration. Diagnostic decisions used clinical symptoms, serum thyroxine and TRAb, thyroid ultrasound and orbital computed tomography. The authors obtained PBMCs from more than 8 ml of fresh peripheral blood. The data derive from a study of T cells in Graves' hyperthyroidism and ophthalmopathy. Whole-study results and caveats: A model of 13 V-J features distinguished ophthalmopathy from stable hyperthyroidism.

RNA transcripts provided the source from which TCR beta CDR3 regions were amplified. The TCR CDR3 was amplified in a first-round RT-PCR using the HTBI primer set. TCRdb re-analysed the multiplex PCR reads in MiXCR, keeping a single row per CDR3 protein. This sample has approximately 400,000 distinct CDR3 sequences; less than 20% occur once, and the top ten carry about 14%. This sequence was found in a young woman with Graves' hyperthyroidism. The sequencing input was blood.

CDR3 sequence: CASSQWDRSSYEQYF. For the CDR3, the DNA is TGTGCCAGCAGTCAATGGGACAGATCATCCTACGAGCAGTACTTC. The rearrangement uses TRBV6-2 or TRBV6-3 and TRBJ2-7, with 7 bases fitting TRBD1. The CDR3 length is 15 residues. J was trimmed by 1 base and V by 5 bases; bases with no gene match: 8. CDR1 and CDR2 from the germline V gene are MNHEY and SVGEGT.